This T cell receptor beta chain was identified in a study of cytomegalovirus exposure and HLA in healthy donors. V was clipped by 6 bases and J by 3 bases, with 9 bases between them. Per the germline V gene, CDR1 is LNHDA and CDR2 is SQIVND (reference sequence). The CDR3 has 12 amino acids. The PCR used 60 Vbeta and 13 Jbeta primers. TCRdb's copy holds only in-frame clones and misses some; the assay was immunoSEQ multiplex PCR. The sample totals just over 40,000 clones. The clonotype was recovered from a man in his thirties or forties in good health and CMV-seronegative. The rearrangement joins TRBV19 to TRBJ2-7; D is perhaps TRBD2 (6 bases). The sequencing input was PBMCs. CDR3 coding DNA: TGTGCCAGTAGCGGAGGGGTCTACGAGCAGTACTTC. This codes for CASSGGVYEQYF. Full variable domain (rest looked up from reference TRBV19 and TRBJ2-7): DGGITQSPKYLFRKEGQNVTLSCEQNLNHDAMYWYRQDPGQGLRLIYYSQIVNDFQKGDIAEGYSVSREKKESFPLTVTSAQKNPTAFYLCASSGGVYEQYFGPGTRLTVT.